Listed below are T cell receptor beta chains from one sample, sequenced in a study of cytomegalovirus exposure and HLA in healthy donors. This table comes from immunoSEQ multiplex PCR, and its TCRdb copy is limited to in-frame clones, with some not included. The table for this sample gives around 70,000 clones. Sequences were obtained from PBMCs. All receptors come from a man between 35 and 55 years old in good health and CMV-seronegative. The CDR3 runs from the conserved cysteine through the conserved F or W. Fields, in order: J gene, V gene, D gene, CDR3 length, CDR3 protein, CDR3 DNA. A D gene is named only where the DNA matches it firmly.

j_gene: TRBJ1-1; v_gene: TRBV28; d_gene: TRBD1; len: 14; CDR3aa: CASSFNRGNTEAFF; CDR3nt: TGTGCCAGCAGTTTTAACAGGGGTAACACTGAAGCTTTCTTT
j_gene: TRBJ1-2; v_gene: TRBV15; d_gene: TRBD1; len: 14; CDR3aa: CATSRGQGAYGYTF; CDR3nt: TGTGCCACCAGCAGAGGACAGGGGGCCTATGGCTACACCTTC
j_gene: TRBJ1-4; v_gene: TRBV28; d_gene: TRBD1; len: 16; CDR3aa: CASRLDRETTNEKLFF; CDR3nt: TGTGCCAGCAGGTTGGACAGGGAGACAACTAATGAAAAACTGTTTTTT
j_gene: TRBJ2-2; v_gene: TRBV18; d_gene: TRBD1; len: 16; CDR3aa: CASSPEGQGNTGELFF; CDR3nt: TGTGCCAGCTCACCGGAGGGACAGGGAAACACCGGGGAGCTGTTTTTT
j_gene: TRBJ2-4; v_gene: TRBV5-5; d_gene: -; len: 16; CDR3aa: CASSIASSVAKNIQYF; CDR3nt: TGTGCCAGCAGCATCGCTAGCTCGGTAGCCAAAAACATTCAGTACTTC
j_gene: TRBJ1-3; v_gene: TRBV10-3; d_gene: -; len: 17; CDR3aa: CAISGPGQSPSGNTIYF; CDR3nt: TGTGCCATCAGCGGGCCCGGACAGTCTCCCTCTGGAAACACCATATATTTT
j_gene: TRBJ1-1; v_gene: TRBV2; d_gene: -; len: 13; CDR3aa: CATESGGFAEAFF; CDR3nt: TGTGCCACCGAAAGCGGGGGGTTCGCTGAAGCTTTCTTT
j_gene: TRBJ1-2; v_gene: TRBV30; d_gene: TRBD1; len: 11; CDR3aa: CASWTGTGYTF; CDR3nt: TGTGCCTCCTGGACAGGGACTGGCTACACCTTC
j_gene: TRBJ2-3; v_gene: TRBV20-1; d_gene: -; len: 11; CDR3aa: CSARRTDTQYF; CDR3nt: TGCAGTGCTAGGCGGACAGATACGCAGTATTTT
j_gene: TRBJ2-7; v_gene: TRBV5-1; d_gene: TRBD1; len: 14; CDR3aa: CASRFGTGGNEQYF; CDR3nt: TGCGCCAGCAGGTTCGGGACAGGGGGCAACGAGCAGTACTTC
j_gene: TRBJ2-7; v_gene: TRBV7-9; d_gene: TRBD2; len: 14; CDR3aa: CASSFGGGPGEQYF; CDR3nt: TGTGCCAGCAGCTTCGGGGGAGGGCCGGGCGAGCAGTACTTC
j_gene: TRBJ2-7; v_gene: TRBV5-1; d_gene: -; len: 12; CDR3aa: CASKGAFYEQYF; CDR3nt: TGCGCCAGCAAGGGAGCATTCTACGAGCAGTACTTC
j_gene: TRBJ1-2; v_gene: TRBV19; d_gene: TRBD1; len: 14; CDR3aa: CASSIGTVSRGYTF; CDR3nt: TGTGCCAGTAGTATCGGGACAGTGTCAAGAGGCTACACCTTC
j_gene: TRBJ2-6; v_gene: TRBV30; d_gene: TRBD2; len: 19; CDR3aa: CAWRPAGAGGLPGANVLTF; CDR3nt: TGTGCCTGGAGGCCCGCGGGAGCGGGGGGGCTGCCTGGGGCCAACGTCCTGACTTTC
j_gene: TRBJ1-5; v_gene: TRBV2; d_gene: -; len: 17; CDR3aa: CASSPPKPGIGNQPQHF; CDR3nt: TGTGCCAGCAGCCCCCCCAAGCCAGGCATTGGGAATCAGCCCCAGCATTTT
j_gene: TRBJ2-2; v_gene: TRBV6-5; d_gene: -; len: 9; CDR3aa: CASSADAVF; CDR3nt: TGTGCCAGCAGCGCAGATGCTGTTTTT
j_gene: TRBJ1-1; v_gene: TRBV5-5; d_gene: -; len: 13; CDR3aa: CASSLGQMSEAFF; CDR3nt: TGTGCCAGCAGCTTGGGGCAGATGTCTGAAGCTTTCTTT
j_gene: TRBJ1-5; v_gene: TRBV2; d_gene: -; len: 12; CDR3aa: CASTRDNQPQHF; CDR3nt: TGTGCCAGCACCCGCGACAATCAGCCCCAGCATTTT
j_gene: TRBJ2-1; v_gene: TRBV29-1; d_gene: TRBD2; len: 17; CDR3aa: CSVDLASGGDVYNEQFF; CDR3nt: TGCAGCGTTGACTTGGCTAGCGGGGGGGATGTCTACAATGAGCAGTTCTTC
j_gene: TRBJ2-1; v_gene: TRBV27; d_gene: -; len: 16; CDR3aa: CASSASTSGLRNEQFF; CDR3nt: TGTGCCAGCAGTGCATCTACTAGTGGCCTCCGCAATGAGCAGTTCTTC
j_gene: TRBJ2-7; v_gene: TRBV5-1; d_gene: -; len: 14; CDR3aa: CASSLSRGLYEQYF; CDR3nt: TGCGCCAGCAGCTTGTCCAGGGGACTATACGAGCAGTACTTC
j_gene: TRBJ1-1; v_gene: TRBV5-4; d_gene: TRBD1; len: 13; CDR3aa: CASTQKGQVQAFF; CDR3nt: TGTGCCAGCACCCAAAAGGGACAGGTTCAAGCTTTCTTT
j_gene: TRBJ1-1; v_gene: TRBV9; d_gene: TRBD1; len: 15; CDR3aa: CASSVDGQGASEAFF; CDR3nt: TGTGCCAGCAGCGTTGACGGACAGGGGGCCTCTGAAGCTTTCTTT
j_gene: TRBJ2-3; v_gene: TRBV18; d_gene: TRBD1; len: 16; CDR3aa: CASSPAGTASTDTQYF; CDR3nt: TGTGCCAGCTCACCGGCCGGGACAGCTAGCACAGATACGCAGTATTTT
j_gene: TRBJ2-7; v_gene: TRBV10-2; d_gene: -; len: 15; CDR3aa: CASSAASGVFYEQYF; CDR3nt: TGCGCCAGCAGTGCCGCCTCAGGGGTTTTCTACGAGCAGTACTTC
j_gene: TRBJ2-3; v_gene: TRBV7-9; d_gene: TRBD1; len: 15; CDR3aa: CASSLEQGPSDTQYF; CDR3nt: TGTGCCAGCAGCTTAGAACAGGGGCCCTCGGATACGCAGTATTTT
j_gene: TRBJ1-2; v_gene: TRBV19; d_gene: -; len: 13; CDR3aa: CASNTPGRKGYTF; CDR3nt: TGTGCCAGTAATACTCCAGGGAGGAAGGGCTACACCTTC
j_gene: TRBJ2-1; v_gene: TRBV6-4; d_gene: -; len: 14; CDR3aa: CASSDSIEAGIWFF; CDR3nt: TGTGCCAGCAGTGACTCGATCGAGGCGGGGATATGGTTCTTC
j_gene: TRBJ1-1; v_gene: TRBV5-4; d_gene: -; len: 11; CDR3aa: CASSQNTEAFF; CDR3nt: TGTGCCAGCAGCCAAAACACTGAAGCTTTCTTT
j_gene: TRBJ2-5; v_gene: TRBV10-3; d_gene: -; len: 13; CDR3aa: CATTGKWQETQYF; CDR3nt: TGTGCCACCACAGGGAAGTGGCAAGAGACCCAGTACTTC
j_gene: TRBJ2-1; v_gene: TRBV30; d_gene: TRBD2; len: 16; CDR3aa: CAWSPGLAGAGDEQFF; CDR3nt: TGTGCCTGGAGCCCGGGACTAGCGGGAGCGGGGGATGAGCAGTTCTTC
j_gene: TRBJ1-5; v_gene: TRBV5-6; d_gene: -; len: 14; CDR3aa: CASSLGLSNQPQHF; CDR3nt: TGTGCCAGCAGCTTGGGGCTTAGCAATCAGCCCCAGCATTTT
j_gene: TRBJ2-7; v_gene: TRBV4-1; d_gene: -; len: 15; CDR3aa: CASSQDLALRAGQYF; CDR3nt: TGCGCCAGCAGCCAAGATTTGGCGCTGCGGGCTGGGCAGTACTTC
j_gene: TRBJ1-6; v_gene: TRBV30; d_gene: TRBD1; len: 15; CDR3aa: CAWSLLGDSNSPLHF; CDR3nt: TGTGCCTGGAGTCTACTGGGGGACAGCAATTCACCCCTCCACTTT
j_gene: TRBJ2-5; v_gene: TRBV30; d_gene: -; len: 15; CDR3aa: CAWSDEAATQETQYF; CDR3nt: TGTGCCTGGAGTGATGAAGCGGCCACTCAAGAGACCCAGTACTTC
j_gene: TRBJ2-7; v_gene: TRBV15; d_gene: -; len: 16; CDR3aa: CATSRWGEDGSYEQYF; CDR3nt: TGTGCCACCAGCCGTTGGGGCGAGGACGGATCCTACGAGCAGTACTTC
j_gene: TRBJ2-2; v_gene: TRBV5-6; d_gene: TRBD2; len: 14; CDR3aa: CASSLDSGSAELFF; CDR3nt: TGTGCCAGCAGCTTGGACAGCGGGAGTGCGGAGCTGTTTTTT
j_gene: TRBJ2-3; v_gene: TRBV15; d_gene: -; len: 15; CDR3aa: CATSRATGVTDTQYF; CDR3nt: TGTGCCACCAGCAGAGCGACGGGGGTGACAGATACGCAGTATTTT
j_gene: TRBJ1-1; v_gene: TRBV18; d_gene: -; len: 16; CDR3aa: CASSVTGPGMNTEAFF; CDR3nt: TGTGCCAGCTCAGTCACAGGGCCGGGGATGAACACTGAAGCTTTCTTT
j_gene: TRBJ2-2; v_gene: TRBV5-1; d_gene: -; len: 16; CDR3aa: CASSLVLARGTGELFF; CDR3nt: TGCGCCAGCAGCTTGGTCCTCGCGCGTGGCACCGGGGAGCTGTTTTTT
j_gene: TRBJ2-7; v_gene: TRBV6-5; d_gene: TRBD2; len: 15; CDR3aa: CASTKRAGDYYEQYF; CDR3nt: TGTGCCAGCACCAAAAGGGCGGGAGACTACTACGAGCAGTACTTC
j_gene: TRBJ2-3; v_gene: TRBV4-1; d_gene: TRBD2; len: 17; CDR3aa: CASSQQRLAGGLDTQYF; CDR3nt: TGCGCCAGCAGCCAGCAAAGACTAGCGGGAGGTTTAGATACGCAGTATTTT
j_gene: TRBJ1-2; v_gene: TRBV4-2; d_gene: TRBD1; len: 15; CDR3aa: CASSQGQTGAYGYTF; CDR3nt: TGTGCCAGCAGCCAAGGTCAGACAGGGGCCTATGGCTACACCTTC
j_gene: TRBJ2-2; v_gene: TRBV5-1; d_gene: -; len: 13; CDR3aa: CASSPRQTGELFF; CDR3nt: TGCGCCAGCAGCCCGCGACAAACCGGGGAGCTGTTTTTT
j_gene: TRBJ1-2; v_gene: TRBV4-2; d_gene: -; len: 19; CDR3aa: CASSQDLPGAQDWDYGYTF; CDR3nt: TGTGCCAGCAGCCAAGATTTACCAGGGGCGCAGGATTGGGACTATGGCTACACCTTC
j_gene: TRBJ2-7; v_gene: TRBV2; d_gene: -; len: 11; CDR3aa: CASRGVSEQYF; CDR3nt: TGTGCCAGCAGAGGGGTTTCCGAGCAGTACTTC
j_gene: TRBJ2-1; v_gene: TRBV5-4; d_gene: TRBD1; len: 15; CDR3aa: CASSSHRGRSDEQFF; CDR3nt: TGTGCCAGCAGCTCTCACAGGGGGCGAAGCGATGAGCAGTTCTTC
j_gene: TRBJ1-1; v_gene: TRBV2; d_gene: -; len: 13; CDR3aa: CASTLYPETEAFF; CDR3nt: TGTGCCAGCACCCTATACCCCGAGACTGAAGCTTTCTTT
j_gene: TRBJ2-7; v_gene: TRBV15; d_gene: TRBD2; len: 15; CDR3aa: CATSVGLADTYEQYF; CDR3nt: TGTGCCACCAGCGTCGGACTAGCGGATACCTACGAGCAGTACTTC
j_gene: TRBJ1-2; v_gene: TRBV5-4; d_gene: -; len: 15; CDR3aa: CASSRFNERRYGYTF; CDR3nt: TGTGCCAGCAGCCGGTTCAACGAACGGCGGTATGGCTACACCTTC
j_gene: TRBJ1-1; v_gene: TRBV6-1; d_gene: -; len: 15; CDR3aa: CASSERARVIAEAFF; CDR3nt: TGTGCCAGCAGTGAAAGGGCCAGGGTGATCGCTGAAGCTTTCTTT
j_gene: TRBJ1-6; v_gene: TRBV28; d_gene: TRBD1; len: 16; CDR3aa: CASSGTTGQGDSPLHF; CDR3nt: TGTGCCAGCAGCGGAACTACCGGACAGGGAGATTCACCCCTCCACTTT
j_gene: TRBJ1-1; v_gene: TRBV4-3; d_gene: -; len: 13; CDR3aa: CASSLGVNTEAFF; CDR3nt: TGCGCCAGCAGCCTCGGAGTGAACACTGAAGCTTTCTTT
j_gene: TRBJ1-6; v_gene: TRBV27; d_gene: TRBD1; len: 15; CDR3aa: CASSLGQVNNSPLHF; CDR3nt: TGTGCCAGCAGTTTAGGACAGGTGAATAATTCGCCCCTCCACTTT
j_gene: TRBJ1-5; v_gene: TRBV6-5; d_gene: -; len: 13; CDR3aa: CASSPLYNQPQHF; CDR3nt: TGTGCCAGCAGTCCCCTTTACAATCAGCCCCAGCATTTT
j_gene: TRBJ1-6; v_gene: TRBV9; d_gene: -; len: 15; CDR3aa: CASSAAGGYNSPLHF; CDR3nt: TGTGCCAGCAGCGCCGCGGGGGGCTATAATTCACCCCTCCACTTT